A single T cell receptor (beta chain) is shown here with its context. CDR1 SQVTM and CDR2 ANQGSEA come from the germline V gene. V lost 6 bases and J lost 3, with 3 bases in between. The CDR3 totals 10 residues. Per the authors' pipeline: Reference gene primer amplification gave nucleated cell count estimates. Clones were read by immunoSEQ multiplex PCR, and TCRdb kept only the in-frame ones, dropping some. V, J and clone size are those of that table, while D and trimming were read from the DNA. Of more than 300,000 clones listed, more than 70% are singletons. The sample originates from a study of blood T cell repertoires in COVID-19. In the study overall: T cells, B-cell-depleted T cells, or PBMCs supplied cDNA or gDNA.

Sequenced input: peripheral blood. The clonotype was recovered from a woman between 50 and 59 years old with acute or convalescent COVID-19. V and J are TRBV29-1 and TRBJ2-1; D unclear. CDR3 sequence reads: CSVHYNEQFF. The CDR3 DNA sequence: TGCAGCGTCCACTACAATGAGCAGTTCTTC.